The following is a TCR beta chain sequence with its context. The CDR3 sequence is 15 residues long. Per germline, CDR1 SGHNT and CDR2 YYREEE (reference sequence). The V and J ends lost 3 bases and 2 bases, in that order; junction bases with no gene match: 6. This specimen comes from a study of blood T cell repertoires in COVID-19. Data came from immunoSEQ multiplex PCR; TCRdb stores just in-frame clones and leaves some out. The sample lists 150,000 to 200,000 clones, 75% to 90% occurring once. This chain joins TRBV5-4 and TRBJ1-2, with 8 positions matching TRBD1. The clonotype was recovered from a human donor in a cohort sampled during active COVID-19. Sequenced input: peripheral blood. The CDR3 DNA is TGTGCCAGCAGCTCCCCGGGACAGGCAAACTATGGCTACACCTTC. This sequence encodes CASSSPGQANYGYTF. The full variable domain, in which reference TRBV5-4 and TRBJ1-2 provide the parts outside the CDR3, is ETGVTQSPTHLIKTRGQQVTLRCSSQSGHNTVSWYQQALGQGPQFIFQYYREEENGRGNFPPRFSGLQFPNYSSELNVNALELDDSALYLCASSSPGQANYGYTFGSGTRLTVV.